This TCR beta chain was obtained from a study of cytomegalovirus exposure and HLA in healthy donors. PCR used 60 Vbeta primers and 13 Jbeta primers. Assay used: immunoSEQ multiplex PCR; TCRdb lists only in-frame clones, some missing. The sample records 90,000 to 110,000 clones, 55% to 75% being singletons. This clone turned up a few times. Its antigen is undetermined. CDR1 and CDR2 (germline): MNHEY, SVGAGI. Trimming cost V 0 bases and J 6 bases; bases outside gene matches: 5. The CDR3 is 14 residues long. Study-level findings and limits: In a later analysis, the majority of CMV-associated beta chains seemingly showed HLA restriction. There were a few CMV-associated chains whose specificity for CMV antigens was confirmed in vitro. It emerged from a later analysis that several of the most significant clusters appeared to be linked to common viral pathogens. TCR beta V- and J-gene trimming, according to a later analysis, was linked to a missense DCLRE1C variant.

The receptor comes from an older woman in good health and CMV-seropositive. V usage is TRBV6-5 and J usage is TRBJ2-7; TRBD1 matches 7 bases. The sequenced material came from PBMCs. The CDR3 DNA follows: TGTGCCAGCAGTTACTCCCAGAGACAGGGCGAGCAGTACTTC. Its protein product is CASSYSQRQGEQYF.